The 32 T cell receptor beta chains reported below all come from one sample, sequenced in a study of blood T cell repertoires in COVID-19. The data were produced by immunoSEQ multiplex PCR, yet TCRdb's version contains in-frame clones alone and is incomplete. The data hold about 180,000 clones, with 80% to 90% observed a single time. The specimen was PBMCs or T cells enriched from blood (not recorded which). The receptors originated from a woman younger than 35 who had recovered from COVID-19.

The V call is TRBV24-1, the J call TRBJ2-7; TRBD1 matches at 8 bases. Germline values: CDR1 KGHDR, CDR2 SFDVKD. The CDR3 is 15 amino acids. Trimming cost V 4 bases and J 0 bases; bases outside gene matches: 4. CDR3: CATSDTGTGSYEQYF. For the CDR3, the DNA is TGTGCCACCAGTGACACCGGGACAGGCTCCTACGAGCAGTACTTC.

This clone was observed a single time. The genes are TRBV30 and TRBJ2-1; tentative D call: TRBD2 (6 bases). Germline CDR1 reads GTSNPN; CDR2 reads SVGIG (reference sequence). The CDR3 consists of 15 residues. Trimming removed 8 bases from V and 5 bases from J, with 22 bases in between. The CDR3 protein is CAHHDGRRKDNEQFF. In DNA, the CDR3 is TGTGCCCACCACGACGGGAGAAGAAAGGACAATGAGCAGTTCTTC.

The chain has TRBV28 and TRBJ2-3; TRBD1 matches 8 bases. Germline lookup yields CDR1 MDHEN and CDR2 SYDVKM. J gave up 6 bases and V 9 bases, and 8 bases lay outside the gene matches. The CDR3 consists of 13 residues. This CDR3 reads CASGQGDWDTQYF. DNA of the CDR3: TGTGCCAGTGGACAGGGTGATTGGGATACGCAGTATTTT.

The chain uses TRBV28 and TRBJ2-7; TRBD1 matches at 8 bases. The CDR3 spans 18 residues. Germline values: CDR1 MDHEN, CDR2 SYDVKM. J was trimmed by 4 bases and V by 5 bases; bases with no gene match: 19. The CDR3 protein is CASSRPGQAAIAAYEQYF. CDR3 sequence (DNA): TGTGCCAGCAGTCGTCCGGGACAGGCCGCTATAGCTGCTTACGAGCAGTACTTC.

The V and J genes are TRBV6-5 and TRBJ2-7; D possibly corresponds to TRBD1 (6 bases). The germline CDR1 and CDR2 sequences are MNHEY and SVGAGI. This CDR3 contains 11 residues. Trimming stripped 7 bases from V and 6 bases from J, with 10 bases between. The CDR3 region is CASIRGTEQYF. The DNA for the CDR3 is TGTGCCAGCATCAGGGGAACCGAGCAGTACTTC.

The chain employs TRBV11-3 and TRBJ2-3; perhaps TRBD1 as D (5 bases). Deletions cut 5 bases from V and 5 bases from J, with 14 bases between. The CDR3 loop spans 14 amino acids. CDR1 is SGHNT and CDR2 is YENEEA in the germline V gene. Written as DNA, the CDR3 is TGTGCCAGCAGCCGTACCAGGGCACAAGATACGCAGTATTTT. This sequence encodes CASSRTRAQDTQYF.

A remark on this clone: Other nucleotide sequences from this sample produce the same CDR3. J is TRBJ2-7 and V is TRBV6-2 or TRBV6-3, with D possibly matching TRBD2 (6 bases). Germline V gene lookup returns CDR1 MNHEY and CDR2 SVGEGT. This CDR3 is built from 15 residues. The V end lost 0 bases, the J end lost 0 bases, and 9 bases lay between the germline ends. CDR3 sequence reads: CASSYSGDSSYEQYF. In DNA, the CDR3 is TGTGCCAGCAGTTACTCTGGGGACTCCTCCTACGAGCAGTACTTC.

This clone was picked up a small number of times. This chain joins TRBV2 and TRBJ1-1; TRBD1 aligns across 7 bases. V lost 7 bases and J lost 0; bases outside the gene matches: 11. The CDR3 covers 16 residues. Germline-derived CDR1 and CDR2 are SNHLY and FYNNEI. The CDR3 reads CASTSGQARMNTEAFF. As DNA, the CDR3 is TGTGCCAGCACTTCCGGACAGGCGAGGATGAACACTGAAGCTTTCTTT.

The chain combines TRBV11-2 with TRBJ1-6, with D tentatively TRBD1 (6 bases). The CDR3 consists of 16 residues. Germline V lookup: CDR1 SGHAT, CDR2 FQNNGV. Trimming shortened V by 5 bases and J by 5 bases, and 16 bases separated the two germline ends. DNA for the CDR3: TGTGCCAGCAGCGCAGCTCCGGGACACAATAATTCACCCCTCCACTTT. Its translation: CASSAAPGHNNSPLHF.

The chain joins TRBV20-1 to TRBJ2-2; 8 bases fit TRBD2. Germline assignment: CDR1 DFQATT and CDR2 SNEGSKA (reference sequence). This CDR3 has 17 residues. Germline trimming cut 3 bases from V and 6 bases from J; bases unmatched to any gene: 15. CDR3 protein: CSASDDSGAQGAGELFF. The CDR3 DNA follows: TGCAGTGCTAGTGACGATAGCGGGGCCCAGGGCGCCGGGGAGCTGTTTTTT.

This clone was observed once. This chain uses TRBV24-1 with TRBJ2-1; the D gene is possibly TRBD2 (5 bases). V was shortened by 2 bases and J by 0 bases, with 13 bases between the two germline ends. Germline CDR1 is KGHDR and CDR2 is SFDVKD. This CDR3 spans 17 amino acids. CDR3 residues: CATSDSNGVGSYNEQFF. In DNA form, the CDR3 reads TGTGCCACCAGTGATTCCAACGGGGTCGGCTCCTACAATGAGCAGTTCTTC.

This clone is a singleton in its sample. DNA for the CDR3: TGCGCCAGCAGCCCCGGGACTGGGGGGGATACGCAGTATTTT. The encoded protein is CASSPGTGGDTQYF. This rearrangement joins TRBV5-1 to TRBJ2-3; TRBD2 might be the D (6 bases). The CDR3 spans 14 residues. The V and J ends lost 4 bases and 6 bases respectively, with 15 bases between them. The V gene's germline CDR1 is SGHRS and CDR2 YFSETQ. The full variable domain, completed using reference TRBV5-1 and TRBJ2-3, is KAGVTQTPRYLIKTRGQQVTLSCSPISGHRSVSWYQQTPGQGLQFLFEYFSETQRNKGNFPGRFSGRQFSNSRSEMNVSTLELGDSALYLCASSPGTGGDTQYFGPGTRLTVL.

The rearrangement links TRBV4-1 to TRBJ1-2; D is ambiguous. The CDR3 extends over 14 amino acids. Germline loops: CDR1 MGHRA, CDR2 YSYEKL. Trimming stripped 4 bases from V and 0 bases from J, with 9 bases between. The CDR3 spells CASSRDTSNYGYTF. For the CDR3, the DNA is TGCGCCAGCAGCCGCGACACCTCTAACTATGGCTACACCTTC.

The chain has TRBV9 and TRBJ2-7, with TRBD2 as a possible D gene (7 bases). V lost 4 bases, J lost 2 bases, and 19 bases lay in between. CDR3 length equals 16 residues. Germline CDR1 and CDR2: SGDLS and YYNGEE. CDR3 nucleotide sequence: TGTGCCAGCAGCCCCCTCGGGGGCGGGAGTACCTACGAGCAGTACTTC. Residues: CASSPLGGGSTYEQYF.

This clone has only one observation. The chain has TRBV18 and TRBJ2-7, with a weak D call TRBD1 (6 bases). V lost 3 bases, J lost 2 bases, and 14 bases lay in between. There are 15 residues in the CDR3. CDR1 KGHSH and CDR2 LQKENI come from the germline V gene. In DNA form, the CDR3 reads TGTGCCAGCTCACCGACTACAGGGAATGCCTACGAGCAGTACTTC. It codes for CASSPTTGNAYEQYF.

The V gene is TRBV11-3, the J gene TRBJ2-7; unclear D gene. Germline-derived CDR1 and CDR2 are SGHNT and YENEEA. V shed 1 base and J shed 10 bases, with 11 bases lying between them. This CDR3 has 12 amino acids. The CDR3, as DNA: TGTGCCAGCAGCTTAGCTGAACTCGGTCAGTACTTC. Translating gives CASSLAELGQYF. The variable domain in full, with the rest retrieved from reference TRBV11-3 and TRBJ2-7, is EAGVVQSPRYKIIEKKQPVAFWCNPISGHNTLYWYLQNLGQGPELLIRYENEEAVDDSQLPKDRFSAERLKGVDSTLKIQPAELGDSAVYLCASSLAELGQYFGPGTRLTVT.

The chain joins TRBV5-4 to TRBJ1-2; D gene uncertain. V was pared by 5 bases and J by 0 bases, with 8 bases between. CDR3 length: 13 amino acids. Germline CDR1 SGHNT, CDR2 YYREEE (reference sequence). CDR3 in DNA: TGTGCCAGCAGTCGGGATACTAACTATGGCTACACCTTC. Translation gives CASSRDTNYGYTF.

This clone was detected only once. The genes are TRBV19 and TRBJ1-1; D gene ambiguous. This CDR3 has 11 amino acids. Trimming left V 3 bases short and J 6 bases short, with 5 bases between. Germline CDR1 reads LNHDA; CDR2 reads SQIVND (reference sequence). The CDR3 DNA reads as TGTGCCAGTAGTATTTTCTCTGAAGCTTTCTTT. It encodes CASSIFSEAFF.

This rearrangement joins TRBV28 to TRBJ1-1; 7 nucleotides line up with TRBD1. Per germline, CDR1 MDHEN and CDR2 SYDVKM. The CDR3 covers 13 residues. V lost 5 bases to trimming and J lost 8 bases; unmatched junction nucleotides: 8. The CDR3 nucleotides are TGTGCCAGCAGTCCCTCGGGGACAGTGGAAGCTTTCTTT. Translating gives CASSPSGTVEAFF.

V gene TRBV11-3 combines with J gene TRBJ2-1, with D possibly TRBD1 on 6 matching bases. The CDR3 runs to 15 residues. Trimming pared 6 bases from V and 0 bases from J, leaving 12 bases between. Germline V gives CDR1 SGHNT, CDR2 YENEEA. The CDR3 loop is CASSFTGSSYNEQFF. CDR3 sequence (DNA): TGTGCCAGCAGTTTCACAGGGAGCTCCTACAATGAGCAGTTCTTC.

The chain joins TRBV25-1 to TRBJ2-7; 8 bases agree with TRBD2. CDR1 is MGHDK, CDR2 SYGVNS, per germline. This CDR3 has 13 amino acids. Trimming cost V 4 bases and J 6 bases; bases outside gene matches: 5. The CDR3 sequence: CASSVTSGVEQYF. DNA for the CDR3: TGTGCCAGCAGTGTAACTAGCGGCGTCGAGCAGTACTTC.

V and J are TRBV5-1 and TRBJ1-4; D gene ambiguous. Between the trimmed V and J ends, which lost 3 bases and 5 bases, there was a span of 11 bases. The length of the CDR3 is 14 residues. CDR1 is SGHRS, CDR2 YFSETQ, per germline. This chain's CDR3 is CASSSPSTNEKLFF. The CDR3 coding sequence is TGCGCCAGCAGCTCACCCAGTACCAATGAAAAACTGTTTTTT.

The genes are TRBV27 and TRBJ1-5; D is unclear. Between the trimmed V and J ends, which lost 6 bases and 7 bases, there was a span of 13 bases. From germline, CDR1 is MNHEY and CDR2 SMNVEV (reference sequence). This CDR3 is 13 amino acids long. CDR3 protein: CASSLGGVQPQHF. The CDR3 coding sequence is TGTGCCAGCAGCCTAGGAGGTGTACAGCCCCAGCATTTT.

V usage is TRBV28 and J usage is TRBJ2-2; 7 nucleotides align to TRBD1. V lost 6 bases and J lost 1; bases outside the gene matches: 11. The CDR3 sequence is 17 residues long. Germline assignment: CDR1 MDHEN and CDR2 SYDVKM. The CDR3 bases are TGTGCCAGCAGGTTCGTTTTTGGGACAGAGAACACCGGGGAGCTGTTTTTT. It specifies CASRFVFGTENTGELFF.

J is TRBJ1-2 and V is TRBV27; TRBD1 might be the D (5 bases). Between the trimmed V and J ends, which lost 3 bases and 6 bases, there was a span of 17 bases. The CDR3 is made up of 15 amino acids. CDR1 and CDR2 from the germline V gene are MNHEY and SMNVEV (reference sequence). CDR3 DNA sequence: TGTGCCAGCAGTTTCGCTCGTCGGACATTAGATGGCTACACCTTC. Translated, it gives CASSFARRTLDGYTF.

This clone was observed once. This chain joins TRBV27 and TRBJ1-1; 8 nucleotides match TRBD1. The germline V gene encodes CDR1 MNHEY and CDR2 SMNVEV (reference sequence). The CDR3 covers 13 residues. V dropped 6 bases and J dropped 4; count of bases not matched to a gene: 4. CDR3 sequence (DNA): TGTGCCAGCAGCCCGACAGGGGTCACTGAAGCTTTCTTT. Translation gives CASSPTGVTEAFF.

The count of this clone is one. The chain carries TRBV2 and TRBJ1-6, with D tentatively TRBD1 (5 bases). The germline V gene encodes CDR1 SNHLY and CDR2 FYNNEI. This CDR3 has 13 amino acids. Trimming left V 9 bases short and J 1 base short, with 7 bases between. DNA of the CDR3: TGTGCCAGTAGGGGTTCCTATAATTCACCCCTCCACTTT. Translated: CASRGSYNSPLHF.

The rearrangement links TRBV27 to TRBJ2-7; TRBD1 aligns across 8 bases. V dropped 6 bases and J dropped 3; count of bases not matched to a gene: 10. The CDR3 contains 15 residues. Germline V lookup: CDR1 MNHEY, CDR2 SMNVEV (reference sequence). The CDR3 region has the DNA TGTGCCAGCAGCATGGGGACAGGTGAACACTACGAGCAGTACTTC. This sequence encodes CASSMGTGEHYEQYF.

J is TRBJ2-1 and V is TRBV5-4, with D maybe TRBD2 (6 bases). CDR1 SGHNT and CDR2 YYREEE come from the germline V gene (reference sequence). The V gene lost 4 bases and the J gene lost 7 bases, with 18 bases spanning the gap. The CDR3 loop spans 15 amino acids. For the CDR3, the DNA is TGTGCCAGCAGCCGGGTGTGGGAGGAGGGTAATGAGCAGTTCTTC. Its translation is CASSRVWEEGNEQFF.

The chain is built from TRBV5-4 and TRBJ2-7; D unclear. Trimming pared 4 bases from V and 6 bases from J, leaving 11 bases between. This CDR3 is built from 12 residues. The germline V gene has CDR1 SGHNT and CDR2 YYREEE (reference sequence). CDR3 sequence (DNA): TGTGCCAGCAGCAATATGGTGGCCGAGCAGTACTTC. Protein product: CASSNMVAEQYF.

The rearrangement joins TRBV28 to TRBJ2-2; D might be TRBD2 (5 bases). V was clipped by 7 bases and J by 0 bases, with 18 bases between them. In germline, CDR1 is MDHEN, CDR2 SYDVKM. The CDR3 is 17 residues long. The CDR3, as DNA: TGTGCCAGCACCTATAAGCTCGGAGGTTCGAACACCGGGGAGCTGTTTTTT. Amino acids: CASTYKLGGSNTGELFF.

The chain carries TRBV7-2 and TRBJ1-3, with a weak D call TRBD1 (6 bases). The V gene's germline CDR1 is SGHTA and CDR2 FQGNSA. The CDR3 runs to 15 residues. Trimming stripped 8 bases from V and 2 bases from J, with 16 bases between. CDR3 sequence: CASASHRDPGNTIYF. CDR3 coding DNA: TGTGCCAGCGCTAGTCACAGGGATCCTGGAAACACCATATATTTT.